These 8 T cell receptor beta chains were all obtained from the same sample, sequenced in a study of OX40 agonist ivuxolimab in advanced cancers. Receptors were amplified or captured by the immunoSEQ multiplex PCR assay. Entries here come from immuneACCESS through TCRdb and include only in-frame sequences with V and J called. Some clones fail to appear in such tables; in the studies checked, an unresolved V gene covers under half of the shortfall, and the cause of the remainder is unknown. For this sample there are almost 65,000 clones; around 83% appear just once. 0.6% to 0.9% of the sample belongs to the ten largest clones. Specimen: CD4+ or CD8+ T cells sorted from blood, collected in a trial of the OX40 agonist ivuxolimab. These receptors were collected from an adult with an advanced solid tumor such as melanoma, head and neck, liver or kidney cancer.

This clone appeared a single time. The chain joins TRBV6-5 to TRBJ1-5; the D gene is possibly TRBD1 (6 bases). This CDR3 is built from 14 residues. CDR1 MNHEY and CDR2 SVGAGI come from the germline V gene. V lost 5 bases to trimming and J lost 5 bases, with 13 bases between them. The CDR3 bases are TGTGCCAGCAGTGAAGTGGACAGATATCAGCCCCAGCATTTT. It translates to CASSEVDRYQPQHF.

The rearrangement uses TRBV7-9 and TRBJ1-4; D is perhaps TRBD1 (5 bases). The CDR3 sequence is 15 residues long. V was shortened by 3 bases and J by 3 bases, with 11 bases between the two germline ends. Looked up from germline, CDR1 is SEHNR and CDR2 is FQNEAQ (reference sequence). DNA of the CDR3: TGTGCCAGCAGCTTGGGGGAGAATGCTAATGAAAAACTGTTTTTT. It is translated as CASSLGENANEKLFF. The full variable domain, completed using reference TRBV7-9 and TRBJ1-4, is DTGVSQNPRHKITKRGQNVTFRCDPISEHNRLYWYRQTLGQGPEFLTYFQNEAQLEKSRLLSDRFSAERPKGSFSTLEIQRTEQGDSAMYLCASSLGENANEKLFFGSGTQLSVL.

V gene TRBV13 combines with J gene TRBJ1-1, with 8 bases lining up with TRBD1. This CDR3 contains 16 residues. Trimming took 5 bases from V and 1 from J; bases not matched to a gene: 9. Per germline, CDR1 PRHDT and CDR2 FYEKMQ (reference sequence). The CDR3 loop reads CASSRGTGLKNTEAFF. Written as DNA, the CDR3 is TGTGCCAGCAGCCGGGGGACAGGCCTTAAGAACACTGAAGCTTTCTTT.

This chain joins TRBV19 and TRBJ1-3, with D perhaps TRBD1 (6 bases). The V end lost 7 bases, the J end lost 2 bases, and 18 bases lay between the germline ends. Germline V CDR1 and CDR2: LNHDA, SQIVND (reference sequence). The length of the CDR3 is 16 residues. The CDR3 here is CASKPSNPGAGNTIYF. CDR3 in DNA: TGTGCCAGTAAGCCCTCGAATCCAGGGGCTGGAAACACCATATATTTT.

J is TRBJ2-3 and V is TRBV19, with a possible D match to TRBD2 (5 bases). Germline CDR1 is LNHDA and CDR2 is SQIVND (reference sequence). Trimming took 5 bases from V and 2 from J, leaving 8 bases between them. The CDR3 has 13 residues. The CDR3 nucleotides are TGTGCCAGTAGTCGGGGATTCACAGATACGCAGTATTTT. Protein product: CASSRGFTDTQYF.

This rearrangement joins TRBV4-2 to TRBJ2-5, with D hard to call. The CDR3 contains 12 residues. The V end lost 2 bases, the J end lost 4 bases, and 5 bases lay between the germline ends. Germline CDR1 and CDR2: LGHNA and YNFKEQ. This chain's CDR3 is CASSQRRETQYF. As DNA, the CDR3 is TGTGCCAGCAGCCAACGAAGAGAGACCCAGTACTTC.

This chain connects TRBV5-5 to TRBJ2-7, with D unclear. The V end lost 5 bases, the J end lost 4 bases, and 13 bases lay between the germline ends. This CDR3 has 13 amino acids. CDR1 SGHKS and CDR2 YYEKEE come from the germline V gene (reference sequence). CDR3 nucleotides: TGTGCCAGCAGGAAGCGTACTGGTTACGAGCAGTACTTC. Translated, it gives CASRKRTGYEQYF.

The chain uses TRBV29-1 and TRBJ1-5; 9 bases agree with TRBD1. This CDR3 contains 13 residues. The ends lost 6 bases at V and 4 bases at J; junction bases unmatched: 4. The germline gives CDR1 SQVTM, CDR2 ANQGSEA. The CDR3 coding sequence is TGCAGCGTAAAAGGACAGGGGAATCAGCCCCAGCATTTT. Amino acids: CSVKGQGNQPQHF.